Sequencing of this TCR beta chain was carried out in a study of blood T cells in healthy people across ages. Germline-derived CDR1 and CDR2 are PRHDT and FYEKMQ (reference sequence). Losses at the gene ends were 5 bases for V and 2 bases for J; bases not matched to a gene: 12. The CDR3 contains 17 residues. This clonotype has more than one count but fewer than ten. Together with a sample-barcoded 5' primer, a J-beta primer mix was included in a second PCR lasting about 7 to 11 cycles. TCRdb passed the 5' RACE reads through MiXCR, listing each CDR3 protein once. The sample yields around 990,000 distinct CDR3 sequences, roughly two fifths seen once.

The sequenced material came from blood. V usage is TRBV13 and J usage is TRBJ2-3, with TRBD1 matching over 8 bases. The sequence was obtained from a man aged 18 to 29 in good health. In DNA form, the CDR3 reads TGTGCCAGCAGCCATCCAGGGGGCGGTAACCCCACAGATACGCAGTATTTT. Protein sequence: CASSHPGGGNPTDTQYF.